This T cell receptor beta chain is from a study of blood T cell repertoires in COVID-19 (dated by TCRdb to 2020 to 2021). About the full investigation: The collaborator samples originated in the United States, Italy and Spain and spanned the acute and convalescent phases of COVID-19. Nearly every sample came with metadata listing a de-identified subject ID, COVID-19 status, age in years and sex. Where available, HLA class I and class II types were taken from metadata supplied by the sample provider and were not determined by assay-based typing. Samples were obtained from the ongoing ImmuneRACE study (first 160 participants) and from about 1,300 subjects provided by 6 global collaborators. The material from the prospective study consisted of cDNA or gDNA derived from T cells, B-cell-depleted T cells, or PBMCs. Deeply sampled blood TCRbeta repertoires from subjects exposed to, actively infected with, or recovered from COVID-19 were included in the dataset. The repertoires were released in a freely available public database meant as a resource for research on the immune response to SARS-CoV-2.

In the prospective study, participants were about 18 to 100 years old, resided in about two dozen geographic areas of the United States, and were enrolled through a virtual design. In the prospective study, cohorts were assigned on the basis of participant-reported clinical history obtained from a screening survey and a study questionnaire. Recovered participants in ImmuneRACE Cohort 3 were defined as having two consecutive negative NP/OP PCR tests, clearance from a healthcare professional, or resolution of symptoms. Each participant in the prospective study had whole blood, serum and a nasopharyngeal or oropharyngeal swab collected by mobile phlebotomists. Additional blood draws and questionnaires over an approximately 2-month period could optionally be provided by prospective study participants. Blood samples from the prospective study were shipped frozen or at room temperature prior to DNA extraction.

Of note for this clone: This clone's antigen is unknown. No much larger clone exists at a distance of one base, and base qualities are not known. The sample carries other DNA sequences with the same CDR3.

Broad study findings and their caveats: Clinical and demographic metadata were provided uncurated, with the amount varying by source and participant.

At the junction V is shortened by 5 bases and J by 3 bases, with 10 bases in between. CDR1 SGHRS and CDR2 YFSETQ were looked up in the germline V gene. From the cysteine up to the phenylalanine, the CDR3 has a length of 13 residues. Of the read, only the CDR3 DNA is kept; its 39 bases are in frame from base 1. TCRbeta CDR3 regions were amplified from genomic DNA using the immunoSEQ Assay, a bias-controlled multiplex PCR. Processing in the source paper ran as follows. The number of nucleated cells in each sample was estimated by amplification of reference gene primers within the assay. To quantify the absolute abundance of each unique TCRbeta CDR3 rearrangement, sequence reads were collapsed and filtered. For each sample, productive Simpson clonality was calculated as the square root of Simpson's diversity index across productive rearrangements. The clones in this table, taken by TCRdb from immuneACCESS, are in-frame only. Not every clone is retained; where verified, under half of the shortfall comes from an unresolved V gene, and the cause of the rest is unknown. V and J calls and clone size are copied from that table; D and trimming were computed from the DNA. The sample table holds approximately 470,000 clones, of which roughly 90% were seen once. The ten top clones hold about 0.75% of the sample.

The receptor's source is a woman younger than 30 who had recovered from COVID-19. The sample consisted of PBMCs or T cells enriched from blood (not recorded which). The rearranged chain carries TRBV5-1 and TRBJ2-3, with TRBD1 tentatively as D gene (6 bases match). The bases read TGCGCCAGCAGTGAAGGGGGAACAGATACGCAGTATTTT. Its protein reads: CASSEGGTDTQYF.